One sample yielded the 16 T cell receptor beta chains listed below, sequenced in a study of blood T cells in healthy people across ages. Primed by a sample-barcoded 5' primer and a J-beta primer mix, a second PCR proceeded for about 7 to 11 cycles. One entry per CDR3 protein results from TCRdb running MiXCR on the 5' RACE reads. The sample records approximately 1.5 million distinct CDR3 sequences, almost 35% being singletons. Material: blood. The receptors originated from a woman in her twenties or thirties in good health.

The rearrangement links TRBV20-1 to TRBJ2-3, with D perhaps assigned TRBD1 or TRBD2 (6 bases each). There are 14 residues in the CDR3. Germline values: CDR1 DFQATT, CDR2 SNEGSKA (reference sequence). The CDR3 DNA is TGCAGGGGGGCCCGGGGGCCTTACACAGATACGCAGTATTTT. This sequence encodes CRGARGPYTDTQYF.

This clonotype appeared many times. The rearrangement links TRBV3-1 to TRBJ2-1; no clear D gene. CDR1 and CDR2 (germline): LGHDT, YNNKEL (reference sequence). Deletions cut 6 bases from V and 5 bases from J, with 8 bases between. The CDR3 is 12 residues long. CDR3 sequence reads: CASSRQNNEQFF. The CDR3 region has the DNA TGTGCCAGCAGTAGGCAGAACAATGAGCAGTTCTTC.

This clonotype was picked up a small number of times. CDR3 DNA sequence: TGCAGTGCTAGAGAGTGGGAGGGGCTACGCACAGATACGCAGTATTTT. Translated: CSAREWEGLRTDTQYF. The chain employs TRBV20-1 and TRBJ2-3, with TRBD2 matching over 7 bases. CDR3 length equals 16 residues. CDR1 is DFQATT, CDR2 SNEGSKA, per germline (reference sequence). Losses at the gene ends were 0 bases for V and 1 base for J; bases not matched to a gene: 7.

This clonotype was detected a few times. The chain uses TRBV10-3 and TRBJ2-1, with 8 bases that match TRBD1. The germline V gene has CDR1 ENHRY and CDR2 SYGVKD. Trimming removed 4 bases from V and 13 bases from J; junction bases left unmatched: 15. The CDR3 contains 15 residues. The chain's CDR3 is CAISGTQGARETQFF. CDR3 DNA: TGTGCCATCAGTGGGACCCAGGGGGCCCGGGAGACCCAGTTCTTC.

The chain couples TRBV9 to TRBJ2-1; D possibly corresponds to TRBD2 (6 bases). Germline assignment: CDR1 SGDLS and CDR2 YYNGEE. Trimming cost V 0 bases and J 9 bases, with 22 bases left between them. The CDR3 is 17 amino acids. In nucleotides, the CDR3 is TGTGCCAGCAGCGTAGGAGGGTGGACGGGAGATGCGATTGAGCAGTTCTTC. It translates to CASSVGGWTGDAIEQFF. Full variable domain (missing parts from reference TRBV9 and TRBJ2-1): DSGVTQTPKHLITATGQRVTLRCSPRSGDLSVYWYQQSLDQGLQFLIQYYNGEERAKGNILERFSAQQFPDLHSELNLSSLELGDSALYFCASSVGGWTGDAIEQFFGPGTRLTVL.

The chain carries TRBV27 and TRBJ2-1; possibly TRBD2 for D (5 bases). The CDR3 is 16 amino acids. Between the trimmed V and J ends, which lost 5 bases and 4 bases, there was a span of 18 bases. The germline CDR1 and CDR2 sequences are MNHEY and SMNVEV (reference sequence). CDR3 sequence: CASSPSYGPGYNEQFF. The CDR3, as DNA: TGTGCCAGCAGTCCTTCGTACGGGCCGGGATACAATGAGCAGTTCTTC.

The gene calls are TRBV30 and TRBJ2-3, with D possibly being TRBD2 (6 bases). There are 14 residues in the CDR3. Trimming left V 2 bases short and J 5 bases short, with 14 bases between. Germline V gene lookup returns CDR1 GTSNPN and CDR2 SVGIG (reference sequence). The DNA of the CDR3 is TGTGCCTGGAGTCGTAGGGGAGGTATAGATACGCAGTATTTT. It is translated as CAWSRRGGIDTQYF.

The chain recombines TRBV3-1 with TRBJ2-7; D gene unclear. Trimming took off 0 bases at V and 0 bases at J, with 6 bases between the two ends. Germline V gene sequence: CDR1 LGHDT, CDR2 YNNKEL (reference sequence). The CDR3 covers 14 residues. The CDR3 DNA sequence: TGTGCCAGCAGCCAAGATGTCCACTCCTACGAGCAGTACTTC. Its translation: CASSQDVHSYEQYF.

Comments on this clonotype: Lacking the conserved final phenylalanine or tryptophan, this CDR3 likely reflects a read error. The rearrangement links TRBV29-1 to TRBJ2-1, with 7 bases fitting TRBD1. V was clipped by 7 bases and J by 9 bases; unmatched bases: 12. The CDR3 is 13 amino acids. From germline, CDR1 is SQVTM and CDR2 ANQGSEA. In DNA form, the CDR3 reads TGCAGCGGACAGGGATGGATGAGGAGTGAGCAGTTCGTC. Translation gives CSGQGWMRSEQFV.

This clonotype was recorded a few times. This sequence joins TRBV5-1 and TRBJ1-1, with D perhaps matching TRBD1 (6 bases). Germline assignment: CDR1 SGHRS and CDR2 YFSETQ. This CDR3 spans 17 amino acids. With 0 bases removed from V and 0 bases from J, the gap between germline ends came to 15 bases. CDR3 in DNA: TGCGCCAGCAGCTTGGCCCGAGGGGGGTCGATGAACACTGAAGCTTTCTTT. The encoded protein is CASSLARGGSMNTEAFF.

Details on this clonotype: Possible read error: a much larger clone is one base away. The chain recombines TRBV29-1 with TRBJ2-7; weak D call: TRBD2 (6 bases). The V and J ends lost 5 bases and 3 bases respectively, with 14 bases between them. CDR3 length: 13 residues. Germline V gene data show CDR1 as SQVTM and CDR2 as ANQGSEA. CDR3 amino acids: CSVWAGGFYEQYF. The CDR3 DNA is TGCAGCGTTTGGGCTGGGGGGTTCTACGAGCAGTACTTC.

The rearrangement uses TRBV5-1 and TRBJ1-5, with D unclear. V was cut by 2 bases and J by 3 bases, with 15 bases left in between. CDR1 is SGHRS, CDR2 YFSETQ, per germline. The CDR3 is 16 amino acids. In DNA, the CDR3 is TGCGCCAGCAGCTTAAACCCCACGACGGCCAATCAGCCCCAGCATTTT. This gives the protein CASSLNPTTANQPQHF. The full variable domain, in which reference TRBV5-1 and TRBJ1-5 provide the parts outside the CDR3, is KAGVTQTPRYLIKTRGQQVTLSCSPISGHRSVSWYQQTPGQGLQFLFEYFSETQRNKGNFPGRFSGRQFSNSRSEMNVSTLELGDSALYLCASSLNPTTANQPQHFGDGTRLSIL.

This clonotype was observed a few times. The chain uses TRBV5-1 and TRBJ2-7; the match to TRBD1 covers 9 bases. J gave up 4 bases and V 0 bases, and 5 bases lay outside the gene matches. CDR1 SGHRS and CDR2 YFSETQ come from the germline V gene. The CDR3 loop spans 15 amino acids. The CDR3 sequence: CASSLESGTGYEQYF. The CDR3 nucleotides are TGCGCCAGCAGCTTGGAATCCGGGACAGGGTACGAGCAGTACTTC.

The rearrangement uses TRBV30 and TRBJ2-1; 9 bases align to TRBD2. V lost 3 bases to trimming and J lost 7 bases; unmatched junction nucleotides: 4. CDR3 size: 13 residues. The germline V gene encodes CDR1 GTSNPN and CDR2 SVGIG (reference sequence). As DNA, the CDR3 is TGTGCCTGGAGGGTAGCGGGAGATAATGAGCAGTTCTTC. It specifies CAWRVAGDNEQFF.

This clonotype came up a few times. CDR3 region: CASSLDPGLGIVEQYF. In DNA, the CDR3 is TGTGCCAGCAGCTTAGACCCCGGACTTGGGATTGTGGAGCAGTACTTC. The V and J genes are TRBV7-8 and TRBJ2-7; D possibly corresponds to TRBD2 (5 bases). The V gene lost 1 base and the J gene lost 7 bases, with 20 bases spanning the gap. CDR3 size: 16 residues. Germline loops: CDR1 SGHVS, CDR2 FQNEAQ.

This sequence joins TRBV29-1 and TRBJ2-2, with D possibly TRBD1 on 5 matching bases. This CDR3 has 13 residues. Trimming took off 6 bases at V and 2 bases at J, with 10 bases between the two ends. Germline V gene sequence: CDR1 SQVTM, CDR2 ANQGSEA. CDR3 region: CSVGAVNTGELFF. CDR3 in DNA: TGCAGCGTAGGGGCCGTAAACACCGGGGAGCTGTTTTTT.